These 30 T cell receptor beta chains were sequenced from one sample in a study of vaccination effects on CD4 cells after COVID-19. CD4+ T cells specific for antigen were expanded with viral peptide pools by the ViraFEST assay before sequencing. Cultured cells yielded isolated CD4+ T cells after 10 to 11 days. Repertoires were generated with immunoSEQ multiplex PCR, while TCRdb's copy carries only in-frame clones and drops some. The sample yields under 80,000 clones, roughly four fifths seen once. Their cognate antigens are unknown. The starting material was CD4+ T cells from PBMCs cultured with HCoV-229E spike peptides, obtained before COVID-19 vaccination. Receptors originate from a human donor who received a COVID-19 vaccine.

The chain combines TRBV18 with TRBJ1-2; D is perhaps TRBD1 (6 bases). The length of the CDR3 is 15 residues. Germline lookup yields CDR1 KGHSH and CDR2 LQKENI. Trimming left V 3 bases short and J 3 bases short, with 14 bases between. CDR3 loop: CASSPRGSGDYGYTF. The CDR3 nucleotides read TGTGCCAGCTCACCGAGGGGGTCGGGGGACTATGGCTACACCTTC.

The chain is built from TRBV4-1 and TRBJ1-5; D gene ambiguous. Germline CDR1 MGHRA, CDR2 YSYEKL. The CDR3 has 15 residues. Deletions cut 0 bases from V and 4 bases from J, with 10 bases between. The CDR3 DNA sequence: TGCGCCAGCAGCCAAGATTTTGGCAGTAATCAGCCCCAGCATTTT. This encodes CASSQDFGSNQPQHF.

The V call is TRBV4-3, the J call TRBJ2-3, with TRBD1 as a possible D gene (5 bases). Germline V CDR1 and CDR2: LGHNA, YSLEER. This CDR3 has 13 residues. Between the trimmed V and J ends, which lost 4 bases and 6 bases, there was a span of 11 bases. The CDR3 spells CASSLTGADTQYF. The CDR3, as DNA: TGCGCCAGCAGCCTGACTGGGGCTGATACGCAGTATTTT.

With regard to this clone: One end of the junction varies from germline; a read error may be responsible. The J gene is TRBJ2-1, the V gene TRBV10-2; D is ambiguous. CDR3 length: 12 residues. The germline gives CDR1 WSHSY, CDR2 SAAADI. This CDR3 is CASGEAYNEQFF. In DNA form, the CDR3 reads TGCGCCAGCGGTGAGGCTTACAATGAGCAGTTCTTC.

This chain connects TRBV5-1 to TRBJ2-6, with D perhaps TRBD1 or TRBD2 (6 bases each). Germline CDR1 reads SGHRS; CDR2 reads YFSETQ. This CDR3 is built from 16 residues. The V gene lost 0 bases and the J gene lost 4 bases, with 11 bases spanning the gap. The CDR3 sequence is CASSLEGGNGANVLTF. CDR3 nucleotides: TGCGCCAGCAGCTTGGAAGGGGGGAACGGGGCCAACGTCCTGACTTTC.

This chain connects TRBV3-1 (or the pseudogene TRBV3-2) to TRBJ1-2, with a tentative D call TRBD1 (6 bases). The CDR3 sequence is 14 residues long. Germline lookup yields CDR1 LGHDT and CDR2 YNNKEL (reference sequence). V was clipped by 0 bases and J by 8 bases, with 13 bases between them. DNA for the CDR3: TGTGCCAGCAGCCAAGATGTGGGGGGCCGGGGCTACACCTTC. Protein: CASSQDVGGRGYTF.

J is TRBJ2-2 and V is TRBV5-3, with D possibly TRBD1 on 5 matching bases. TRBV5-3 is sorted into the ORF group, with uncertain function. The V end was cut by 1 base, the J end by 0 bases, with 7 bases between. This CDR3 spans 15 amino acids. The CDR3 spells CARSLLTANTGELFF. CDR3 nucleotides: TGTGCCAGAAGCTTGTTGACAGCGAACACCGGGGAGCTGTTTTTT.

For the CDR3, the DNA is TGTGCCAGCTCACCTTCACAGGGCCTTGGGGAGACCCAGTACTTC. Translating it yields CASSPSQGLGETQYF. This chain connects TRBV18 to TRBJ2-5, with D possibly being TRBD1 (6 bases). In germline, CDR1 is KGHSH, CDR2 LQKENI. The CDR3 consists of 15 residues. V dropped 3 bases and J dropped 5 bases, with 16 bases sitting between them.

The CDR3 DNA follows: TGTGCCTGGAGGGGGGGGACCATGAACACTGAAGCTTTCTTT. Residues: CAWRGGTMNTEAFF. The chain recombines TRBV30 with TRBJ1-1; a possible D gene is TRBD1 (5 bases). V was cut by 3 bases and J by 0 bases, with 11 bases left in between. Germline V gives CDR1 GTSNPN, CDR2 SVGIG (reference sequence). The CDR3 extends over 14 amino acids.

The rearrangement joins TRBV12-3 or TRBV12-4 to TRBJ2-5; unclear D gene. The length of the CDR3 is 12 residues. Deletions cut 6 bases from V and 7 bases from J, with 12 bases between. The CDR3 DNA sequence: TGTGCCAGCAGAACACGTTTGGGGACCCAGTACTTC. Protein sequence: CASRTRLGTQYF.

This clone was counted once. The V gene is TRBV3-1 (or the pseudogene TRBV3-2), the J gene TRBJ1-5; a weak D match, TRBD1 (5 bases). The germline gives CDR1 LGHDT, CDR2 YNNKEL (reference sequence). The V gene lost 3 bases and the J gene lost 4 bases, with 10 bases spanning the gap. This CDR3 is 14 amino acids long. The CDR3 sequence is CASSQGVVNQPQHF. The DNA for the CDR3 is TGTGCCAGCAGCCAGGGGGTAGTTAATCAGCCCCAGCATTTT.

This chain uses TRBV7-8 with TRBJ2-7, with 7 bases matching TRBD1. Germline V gene data show CDR1 as SGHVS and CDR2 as FQNEAQ. The ends lost 2 bases at V and 6 bases at J; junction bases unmatched: 7. The CDR3 contains 14 residues. CDR3 coding DNA: TGTGCCAGCAGCTTACAGACAGGGTCGACCGAGCAGTACGTC. Protein sequence: CASSLQTGSTEQYV.

The V and J genes are TRBV12-3 or TRBV12-4 and TRBJ1-1; D not certain. Trimming took 3 bases from V and 1 from J, leaving 6 bases between them. CDR3 length: 13 residues. The chain's CDR3 is CASSLVQNTEAFF. Here the CDR3 DNA reads TGTGCCAGCAGTTTGGTCCAGAACACTGAAGCTTTCTTT.

The J gene is TRBJ2-2, the V gene TRBV29-1, with 7 bases that match TRBD1. The germline gives CDR1 SQVTM, CDR2 ANQGSEA. CDR3 size: 14 residues. With 6 bases clipped from V and 1 base from J, the junction kept 5 bases outside the gene matches. The CDR3 sequence: CSVQRQGNTGELFF. The CDR3 DNA reads as TGCAGCGTCCAAAGACAGGGGAACACCGGGGAGCTGTTTTTT.

This rearrangement joins TRBV6-6 to TRBJ2-5; no reliable D call. V lost 0 bases, J lost 5 bases, and 7 bases lay in between. The germline V gene encodes CDR1 MNHNY and CDR2 SVGAGI (reference sequence). The CDR3 sequence is 13 residues long. CDR3 region: CASSYSRWETQYF. Written as DNA, the CDR3 is TGTGCCAGCAGTTACTCCCGCTGGGAGACCCAGTACTTC.

The chain recombines TRBV13 with TRBJ1-2; no clear D. Trimming shortened V by 3 bases and J by 4 bases, and 12 bases separated the two germline ends. The CDR3 length is 14 residues. Germline CDR1 PRHDT, CDR2 FYEKMQ (reference sequence). The CDR3 DNA is TGTGCCAGCAGCTTCTTCGGGGAGGGCTATGGCTACACCTTC. It translates to CASSFFGEGYGYTF.

This clone was detected a few times. The rearrangement links TRBV11-2 to TRBJ2-7, with TRBD2 matching 11 bases. This CDR3 comprises 18 residues. Germline CDR1 reads SGHAT; CDR2 reads FQNNGV. With 2 bases clipped from V and 1 base from J, the junction kept 10 bases outside the gene matches. This CDR3 is CASSLTMSTSGGSYEQYV. DNA of the CDR3: TGTGCCAGCAGCTTAACTATGTCCACTAGCGGGGGATCCTACGAGCAGTACGTC.

The rearrangement joins TRBV12-3 or TRBV12-4 to TRBJ1-1; no definite D call. V gave up 6 bases and J gave up 4 bases, with 12 bases separating them. The CDR3 has 13 amino acids. CDR3 nucleotide sequence: TGTGCCAGCAGAGGGTATCAGACCACTGAAGCTTTCTTT. It specifies CASRGYQTTEAFF.

This clone was observed a single time. The J gene is TRBJ1-6, the V gene TRBV12-3 or TRBV12-4, with D unclear. This CDR3 region has 13 residues. Trimming removed 10 bases at V and 11 bases at J, with 18 bases between. CDR3 sequence (DNA): TGTGCCACCGCCCCCCTAGGTTTTACACCCCTCCACTTT. Its protein is CATAPLGFTPLHF.

V and J are TRBV6-5 and TRBJ2-3; possibly TRBD2 for D (5 bases). The CDR3 consists of 13 residues. CDR1 and CDR2 from the germline V gene are MNHEY and SVGAGI. Trimming took 6 bases from V and 2 from J, leaving 9 bases between them. The CDR3 loop reads CASRAGPTDTQYF. CDR3 coding DNA: TGTGCCAGCAGGGCGGGCCCCACAGATACGCAGTATTTT.

The V and J genes are TRBV2 and TRBJ1-5; D is uncertain. CDR1 SNHLY and CDR2 FYNNEI come from the germline V gene. CDR3 length equals 14 residues. Trimming stripped 1 base from V and 3 bases from J, with 7 bases between. DNA of the CDR3: TGTGCCAGCAGTGAAGGAAACCTCAATCAGCCCCAGCATTTT. This codes for CASSEGNLNQPQHF. Looking up the rest from reference TRBV2 and TRBJ1-5 gives the full variable domain: EPEVTQTPSHQVTQMGQEVILRCVPISNHLYFYWYRQILGQKVEFLVSFYNNEISEKSEIFDDQFSVERPDGSNFTLKIRSTKLEDSAMYFCASSEGNLNQPQHFGDGTRLSIL.

V gene TRBV5-1 combines with J gene TRBJ1-3; possibly TRBD1 for D (5 bases). V dropped 2 bases and J dropped 7 bases, with 13 bases sitting between them. The CDR3 contains 14 residues. Germline V gene lookup returns CDR1 SGHRS and CDR2 YFSETQ. Here the CDR3 DNA reads TGCGCCAGCAGCTTTGAGGGGATTAGGAACACCATATATTTT. It encodes CASSFEGIRNTIYF.

This clone showed up just once. The genes are TRBV7-2 and TRBJ2-3; 7 bases align to TRBD1. Germline trimming cut 5 bases from V and 1 base from J; bases unmatched to any gene: 9. Germline-derived CDR1 and CDR2 are SGHTA and FQGNSA. The CDR3 sequence is 16 residues long. CDR3 DNA: TGTGCCAGCAGCGTCCGTATTGGACAGGGCACAGATACGCAGTATTTT. Its translation: CASSVRIGQGTDTQYF.

The chain uses TRBV2 and TRBJ2-1; no firm D call. The CDR3 is 11 residues long. Per the germline V gene, CDR1 is SNHLY and CDR2 is FYNNEI. V was trimmed by 9 bases and J by 4 bases, leaving 7 bases between them. The chain's CDR3 is CASRHYNEQFF. CDR3 coding DNA: TGTGCCAGTAGACATTACAATGAGCAGTTCTTC.

This chain joins TRBV18 and TRBJ1-1, with 9 bases matching TRBD1. The V segment lost 2 bases and the J segment 10 bases; nucleotides outside the gene matches: 11. The CDR3 extends over 15 amino acids. Germline-derived CDR1 and CDR2 are KGHSH and LQKENI. The CDR3 DNA reads as TGTGCCAGCTCACCAGGGAGGACAGGGGATGAAGGAGCTTTCTTT. This translates into CASSPGRTGDEGAFF.

The rearrangement joins TRBV11-2 to TRBJ2-3, with 7 bases lining up with TRBD2. Trimming cost V 2 bases and J 0 bases; bases outside gene matches: 8. The CDR3 is 17 residues long. Germline V lookup: CDR1 SGHAT, CDR2 FQNNGV. CDR3 in DNA: TGTGCCAGCAGCTTACTCGGGGGGATGACTAGCACAGATACGCAGTATTTT. It codes for CASSLLGGMTSTDTQYF.

The CDR3 nucleotides are TGTGCCAGCAGCATAGGACAGGGGAATTCACCCCTCCACTTT. The encoded protein is CASSIGQGNSPLHF. The chain is built from TRBV5-5 and TRBJ1-6, with 9 bases identical to TRBD1. Germline V gene data show CDR1 as SGHKS and CDR2 as YYEKEE (reference sequence). The CDR3 covers 14 residues. V dropped 4 bases and J dropped 7; count of bases not matched to a gene: 3.

The V and J genes are TRBV20-1 and TRBJ2-5; D is unresolved. The CDR3 has 9 residues. Trimming removed 3 bases from V and 5 bases from J, with 1 base in between. Germline CDR1 DFQATT, CDR2 SNEGSKA (reference sequence). In nucleotides, the CDR3 is TGCAGTGCTAGGGAGACCCAGTACTTC. Its translation: CSARETQYF.

This CDR3 is CASSASGVETQYF. The CDR3 region has the DNA TGTGCCAGCAGCGCATCGGGGGTGGAGACCCAGTACTTC. V gene TRBV11-2 combines with J gene TRBJ2-5; possible D gene TRBD2, 6 bases. CDR1 and CDR2 (germline): SGHAT, FQNNGV. The CDR3 has 13 residues. V was cut by 5 bases and J by 5 bases, with 12 bases left in between. The variable domain in full, completed from reference TRBV11-2 and TRBJ2-5, reads EAGVAQSPRYKIIEKRQSVAFWCNPISGHATLYWYQQILGQGPKLLIQFQNNGVVDDSQLPKDRFSAERLKGVDSTLKIQPAKLEDSAVYLCASSASGVETQYFGPGTRLLVL.

The chain recombines TRBV30 with TRBJ1-5; possibly TRBD1 for D (5 bases). The CDR3 totals 14 residues. From germline, CDR1 is GTSNPN and CDR2 SVGIG (reference sequence). V lost 4 bases to trimming and J lost 3 bases, with 13 bases between them. The CDR3 DNA follows: TGTGCCTGGAATGGGGGTTTGGTCAATCAGCCCCAGCATTTT. Translating it yields CAWNGGLVNQPQHF.